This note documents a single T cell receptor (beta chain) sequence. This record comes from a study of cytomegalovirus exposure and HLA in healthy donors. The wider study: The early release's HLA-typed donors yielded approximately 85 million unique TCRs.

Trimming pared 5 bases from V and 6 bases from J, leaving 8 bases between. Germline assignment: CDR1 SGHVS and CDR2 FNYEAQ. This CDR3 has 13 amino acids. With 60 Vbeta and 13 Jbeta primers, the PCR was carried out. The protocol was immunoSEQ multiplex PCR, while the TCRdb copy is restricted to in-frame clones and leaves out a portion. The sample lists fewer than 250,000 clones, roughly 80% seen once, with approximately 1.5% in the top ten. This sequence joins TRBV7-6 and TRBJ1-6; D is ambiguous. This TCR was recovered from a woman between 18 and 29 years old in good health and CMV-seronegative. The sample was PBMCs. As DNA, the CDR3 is TGTGCCAGCAGCCACGAGGTTAATTCACCCCTCCACTTT. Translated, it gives CASSHEVNSPLHF.